This T cell receptor (beta chain) comes out of a study of T cell responses to AZD1222 COVID-19 vaccine. Profiling relied on immunoSEQ multiplex PCR, and the TCRdb table lists in-frame clones only, not all of them. The sample lists more than 95,000 clones, around 91% seen once, with around 4.8% in the top ten. Per germline, CDR1 LNHDA and CDR2 SQIVND (reference sequence). The CDR3 runs 13 residues. The ends were cut back, 4 bases at V and 5 bases at J, with 11 bases in the middle. The source of this sequence is an adult in good health. This specimen consisted of peripheral blood, obtained on day 0 of AZD1222 vaccination. The chain links TRBV19 to TRBJ1-1; D gene ambiguous. CDR3 DNA: TGTGCCAGTAGTAGAAGTGGTGTGACTGAAGCTTTCTTT. Its translation: CASSRSGVTEAFF.